This T cell receptor (beta chain) was identified during a study of Ad26.COV2.S vaccination and SARS-CoV-2 variants. The treatment: roughly 19 received Ad26.COV2.S at low or high dose, single or two shots; about 5 received placebo; per-sample allocation not given. Sampling was performed 63 days after the first vaccine or placebo injection. The germline gives CDR1 MDHEN, CDR2 SYDVKM. The CDR3 runs to 16 residues. V lost 6 bases and J lost 2; bases outside the gene matches: 10. Sequenced by immunoSEQ multiplex PCR; TCRdb stores in-frame clones only, minus some. The repertoire has 300,000 to 350,000 clones, 85% of them found once; the top ten carry approximately 2.1%.

The material sequenced was peripheral blood, taken in a trial of Ad26.COV2.S vaccine versus placebo. This TCR was sampled from a person aged 18 to 65 who received the Ad26.COV2.S COVID-19 vaccine or a placebo. The V and J genes are TRBV28 and TRBJ2-7, with 10 bases lining up with TRBD1. The DNA for the CDR3 is TGTGCCAGCAGATATGACAGGGGGCCTCTCCCCTACGAGCAGTACTTC. Its translation is CASRYDRGPLPYEQYF. Together with reference TRBV28 and TRBJ2-7, the CDR3 gives the full variable domain: DVKVTQSSRYLVKRTGEKVFLECVQDMDHENMFWYRQDPGLGLRLIYFSYDVKMKEKGDIPEGYSVSREKKERFSLILESASTNQTSMYLCASRYDRGPLPYEQYFGPGTRLTVT.